This TCR beta chain is drawn from a study of response to subunit inactivated influenza vaccine (dated by TCRdb to the late 2010s). With respect to the entire study: Deep quantitative T cell receptor repertoire profiling was used in the study to track responses to a trivalent subunit inactivated influenza vaccine. Overall results and qualifications from the work: It was suggested by the authors that each seasonal influenza vaccination may recruit only a limited number of new T cells.

Library prep was done by RT-PCR. The listed sequencing device is Illumina HiSeq 2500. Starting from the raw public reads, TCRdb applied fastp trimming at Q25, assembled clones with MiXCR and retained in-frame beta chains. Every CDR3 protein is listed once, alongside the most common genes and DNA of its rows. The sample profile shows more than 600,000 distinct CDR3 sequences; about 18% of them were found once. About a tenth of the sample comes from the top ten. As to this clonotype: What antigen it recognizes has not been identified. One base away there is no much larger clone; base qualities are not given.

The germline V gene gives CDR1 as SGHVS and CDR2 as FQNEAQ. Including cysteine and phenylalanine, the CDR3 has 13 amino acids. The sequence is cut down to CDR3 DNA, 39 bases in frame from base 1. V gives up 5 bases and J gives up 8 bases, and the segment between their germline ends measures 10 bases. Recombination joined TRBV7-8 with TRBJ1-6, with no confidently assigned D gene. The sample in question was PBMCs from blood, obtained roughly 5 days after vaccination. The clonotype was recovered from a man in his forties or fifties who received an inactivated influenza vaccine. Donor details come from another sample of the same person, matched by shared clones. Here is the DNA: TGTGCCAGCAGCCTGAATTTTCATTCACCCCTCCACTTT. The translation is CASSLNFHSPLHF.